The present T cell receptor beta chain was sequenced within a study of CD4+ T cells in melanoma. Notes on the study in general: A reported correlation linked neoantigen-specific CD4+ T cells to CD8+, macrophage and B cell function. In melanoma, neoantigen-specific CD4+ T cells reportedly differed in differentiation state.

Profiling relied on immunoSEQ multiplex PCR, and the TCRdb table lists in-frame clones only, not all of them. The sample includes some 150,000 clones, about 93% of them seen just once. As regards this clone: Its antigen is as yet unknown.

The receptor was derived from a human donor with melanoma.

The CDR3 is CASRDRSYGYTF. CDR3 coding DNA: TGTGCCAGCAGGGACAGAAGCTATGGCTACACCTTC. This chain uses TRBV6-5 with TRBJ1-2, with TRBD1 as a possible D gene (6 bases). Trimming left V 6 bases short and J 4 bases short, with 9 bases between. This CDR3 region has 12 residues. CDR1 is MNHEY, CDR2 SVGAGI, per germline.